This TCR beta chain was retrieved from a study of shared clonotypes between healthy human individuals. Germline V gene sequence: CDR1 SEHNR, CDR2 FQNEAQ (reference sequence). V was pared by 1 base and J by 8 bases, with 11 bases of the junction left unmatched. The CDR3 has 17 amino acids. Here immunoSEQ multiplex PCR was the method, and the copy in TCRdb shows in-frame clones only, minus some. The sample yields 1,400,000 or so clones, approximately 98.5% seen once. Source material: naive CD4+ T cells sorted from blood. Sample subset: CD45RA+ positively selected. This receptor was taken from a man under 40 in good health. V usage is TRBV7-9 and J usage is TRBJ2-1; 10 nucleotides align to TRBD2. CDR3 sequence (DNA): TGTGCCAGCAGCTTAGACCGAACTAGCGGGACTTGGCATGAGCAGTTCTTC. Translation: CASSLDRTSGTWHEQFF. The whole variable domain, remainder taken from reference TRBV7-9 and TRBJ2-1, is DTGVSQNPRHKITKRGQNVTFRCDPISEHNRLYWYRQTLGQGPEFLTYFQNEAQLEKSRLLSDRFSAERPKGSFSTLEIQRTEQGDSAMYLCASSLDRTSGTWHEQFFGPGTRLTVL.